This T cell receptor beta chain was found in a study of cytomegalovirus exposure and HLA in healthy donors. Broader study findings: TCR beta sequences reportedly predicted the HLA-A and HLA-B alleles of most subjects accurately. While the bulk of TCR sequences proved rare, some public TCRs turned up in many donors. A likely sequencing artifact accounted for one observed cluster of highly shared sequence variants.

On this clone: Its specificity is not known.

The ends were cut back, 2 bases at V and 5 bases at J, with 7 bases in the middle. Per the germline V gene, CDR1 is MNHNS and CDR2 is SASEGT. There are 12 residues in the CDR3. PCR employed 60 Vbeta and 13 Jbeta primers. Assay: immunoSEQ multiplex PCR; the TCRdb copy retains only in-frame clones and omits some. This sample has 130,000 to 150,000 clones, with around 77% found just once. The receptor was derived from a man younger than 40 in good health and CMV-seronegative. Input material: PBMCs. The chain couples TRBV6-1 to TRBJ2-7, with D possibly TRBD2 on 5 matching bases. CDR3 coding DNA: TGTGCCAGCAGTGAACCGGGGAACGAGCAGTACTTC. It is translated as CASSEPGNEQYF.